This T cell receptor (beta chain) stems from a study of Graves' ophthalmopathy and Graves' hyperthyroidism (dated by TCRdb to 2016 to 2018). As for the study more broadly: Peripheral blood was collected before any treatment was given, at the time of initial diagnosis. A discovery set of about 99 patients (around 40 ophthalmopathy, 55 to 65 stable hyperthyroidism) was enrolled to explore V-J signatures distinguishing ophthalmopathy from hyperthyroidism. In total, 135 blood samples were TCR-sequenced: 40 to 45 ophthalmopathy, roughly 77 hyperthyroidism and some 17 hyperthyroidism-to-ophthalmopathy patients. The study used signatures of the TCR beta repertoire to tell Graves' ophthalmopathy apart from Graves' hyperthyroidism and to predict which patients would progress to ophthalmopathy. The independent validation cohort included 20 or so hyperthyroidism patients plus 17 patients who later progressed from hyperthyroidism to ophthalmopathy. Following sampling, methimazole starting at 30 mg daily was administered to hyperthyroidism patients, and high-dose intravenous methylprednisolone was administered to ophthalmopathy patients. In over 5 hyperthyroidism patients, the T-cell repertoire of thyroid tissue was compared with the T-cell repertoire of blood. The 75 to 100 discovery patients were randomly divided into training and test sets at a 7:3 ratio.

For repertoire sequencing, TCR beta CDR3 regions were amplified from RNA transcripts. HTBI primers and the Qiagen OneStep RT-PCR kit were used in a first-round RT-PCR, which was followed by a second-round multiplex PCR, size selection and purification. Libraries were sequenced paired-end with 100 bp reads on an Illumina HiSeq2000. As for the original processing: SOAPnuke was used to process the reads, throwing out any read that had adapters, had uncalled bases, had a mean Phred below 15, or lacked an exact constant-primer or identifier match. COPE v1.2.5 was used to merge high-quality paired reads. Clonotypes were defined as unique nucleotide sequences and were aligned to IMGT TRB V, D and J references using MiTCR v1.1. Analysis was restricted to V-J combinations with a frequency above 0.0001, which covered about 99% of repertoires. For each V-J combination, a TCR clonal expansion and chaos score was defined as the ratio of F50 clonal expansion to chaos observed in the TCRdist matrix. Welch's t-statistics and random forest were used to narrow the features down to more than 10 V-J combinations, which were then fed into a naive Bayes classifier. The similarity between thyroid and blood repertoires was quantified using the Morisita-Horn index. TCRdb itself trimmed the public reads at Q25 with fastp, ran MiXCR and retained productive beta chains. One record per CDR3 amino acid sequence lists the most common genes and DNA. The authors' filters were not applied to this entry. Counted in this sample were roughly 380,000 distinct CDR3 sequences; about 16% of them appeared once. Of the sample, 5.5% to 7% is held by the ten largest clones.

This clonotype came up many times. The antigen it binds to is not known. Qualities for individual bases were not recorded, and no much larger clone is one base off. Study-wide conclusions, independent of this receptor: In cross-validation, the 13-signature model distinguished ophthalmopathy from stable hyperthyroidism with 85% to 90% sensitivity and approximately 81% specificity, and in the test set the corresponding values were roughly 80% and 76%. In validation, the model predicted ophthalmopathy progression with 70.59% sensitivity and about 73% specificity; roughly 11 predicted patients were CT-confirmed with GO in a median of approximately 6.5 months. Among expanded thyroid clonotypes with frequency above 0.001, most also showed up in blood, which suggests that blood repertoires may reflect the thyroid immune response. Sample size was not predetermined statistically, and investigators were not blinded to group allocation.

Trimming at the junction amounts to 7 bases on V and 5 bases on J, and the germline ends lie 12 bases apart. CDR1 and CDR2 are drawn from the germline V gene: SGHAT, FQNNGV. From the cysteine through the phenylalanine, the CDR3 covers 12 amino acids. The DNA shown is the 36-base CDR3, in frame from base 1. Stable hyperthyroidism was defined as no progression to ophthalmopathy within 18 months of follow-up. Patients with hyperthyroidism were aged 18 to 65 years, had been newly diagnosed, and had a disease duration of less than 2 months. Patients with other autoimmune diseases, uncontrolled infections, pregnancy or lactation were excluded. Clinical symptoms, serum thyroxine, TRAb, thyroid ultrasound and orbital computed tomography formed the basis of the diagnosis. Ficoll-Paque density gradient centrifugation was used to isolate PBMCs from around 9.1 ml of fresh peripheral blood. Total RNA was extracted using Trizol reagent, and RNA quality was checked on an Agilent 2100 Bioanalyzer.

The chain is assembled from TRBV11-2 and TRBJ2-7, with a weak D call of TRBD1 (6 bases match). The source is a woman aged 18-35 years with stable Graves' hyperthyroidism. Donor details come from another sample of the same person, matched by shared clones. Sequencing was done on a sample of peripheral blood. The CDR3 region: CASTWGPHEQYF. The DNA sequence reads TGTGCCAGCACCTGGGGGCCCCACGAGCAGTACTTC.